This is a list of T cell receptor beta chains from one sample in a study of cytomegalovirus exposure and HLA in healthy donors. The method was immunoSEQ multiplex PCR; TCRdb's version includes in-frame clones alone and lacks a portion of them. In the table there are about 160,000 clones, around 84% of which are singletons. Sequencing was carried out using PBMCs. These receptors were taken from a man between 50 and 59 years old in good health and CMV-seropositive. Both conserved end residues are trimmed from each CDR3. Fields, in order: CDR3 length, V gene, D gene, J gene, CDR3 protein. A D gene is named only where the DNA matches it firmly.

>13|TRBV27|TRBD2|TRBJ2-3
ASSLERGGADTQY
>18|TRBV6-1|TRBD1|TRBJ1-5
ASSGHWQQGAKSLNQPQH
>12|TRBV6-1|-|TRBJ1-5
ASSHRAGNQPQH
>15|TRBV18|TRBD1|TRBJ1-4
ASSRRQGLSENEKLF
>11|TRBV19|-|TRBJ1-1
ASSMEGNTEAF
>16|TRBV5-1|-|TRBJ2-6
ASSFGEGVGLLANVLT
>16|TRBV7-3|-|TRBJ1-4
ASSLSRIGCRSNEKLF
>12|TRBV28|-|TRBJ1-2
ATGGEGHLYGYT
>13|TRBV5-1|-|TRBJ1-2
ASSSQGIVNYGYT
>13|TRBV19|-|TRBJ1-1
ASSIGGYMNTEAF
>12|TRBV5-1|-|TRBJ2-3
ASSFQGTTDTQY
>12|TRBV11-3|-|TRBJ2-3
ASSLGVITDTQY
>15|TRBV7-2|TRBD2|TRBJ2-2
ASSLRRTSPTPGELF
>12|TRBV19|-|TRBJ2-1
ASSFSGSYNEQF
>12|TRBV6-5|TRBD1|TRBJ2-1
ASSYRGQYNEQF
>14|TRBV9|TRBD2|TRBJ2-1
ASSSGLAGAYNEQF
>13|TRBV6-6|-|TRBJ2-1
ASSHRAAQNNEQF
>12|TRBV7-9|TRBD1|TRBJ1-4
ASSTTGGSEKLF
>14|TRBV2|TRBD1|TRBJ1-6
AIGQGASSYNSPLH
>9|TRBV6-5|TRBD2|TRBJ2-3
ASRRGDTQY
>13|TRBV19|-|TRBJ1-4
ASSPRTEGNEKLF
>12|TRBV6-6|TRBD1|TRBJ1-6
ASKPGTGDSPLH
>12|TRBV7-9|TRBD1|TRBJ1-5
SSSSDRGGQPQH
>13|TRBV6-5|-|TRBJ1-4
ASIWGRGQYEKLF
>14|TRBV5-6|-|TRBJ2-3
ASSLDRGAIPDTQY
>13|TRBV19|TRBD1|TRBJ1-1
ASSIGDSLNTEAF
>13|TRBV5-6|-|TRBJ1-1
ASIETGREDTEAF
>10|TRBV19|-|TRBJ1-1
ASSISNTEAF
>12|TRBV10-1|-|TRBJ2-5
ASSGGDSQETQY
>13|TRBV25-1|-|TRBJ2-3
ASIGSYARSDTQY
>12|TRBV11-2|-|TRBJ1-5
ASSLQGSNQPQH
>13|TRBV11-2|-|-
ASSNGQRPTYEQY
>11|TRBV7-6|TRBD1|TRBJ1-5
ASSFGTAQPQH
>13|TRBV7-9|TRBD1|TRBJ1-1
ASSTGTAMNTEAF
>13|TRBV7-2|TRBD2|TRBJ2-3
ASELTSGATDTQY
>11|TRBV5-1|-|TRBJ2-5
ASSSDSMETQY
>12|TRBV7-2|-|TRBJ2-4
ASSLGLAEDIQY
>15|TRBV7-9|TRBD2|TRBJ2-3
ASSLASSGIRTDTQY
>13|TRBV4-2|TRBD1|TRBJ1-5
ASSQETGGNQPQH
>14|TRBV2|-|TRBJ2-1
ASLLSPAGSYNEQF
>12|TRBV5-4|TRBD1|TRBJ1-2
ASSFGQGASGYT